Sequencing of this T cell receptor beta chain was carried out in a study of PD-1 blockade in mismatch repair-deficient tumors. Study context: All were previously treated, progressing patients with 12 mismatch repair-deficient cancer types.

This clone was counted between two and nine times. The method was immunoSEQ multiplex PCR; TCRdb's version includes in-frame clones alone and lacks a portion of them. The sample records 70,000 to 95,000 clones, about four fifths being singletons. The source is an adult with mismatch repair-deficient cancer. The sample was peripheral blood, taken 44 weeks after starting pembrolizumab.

The CDR3 coding sequence is TGTGCCAGCAAACCGGGACCGGGGTCAAATCAGCCCCAGCATTTT. It yields the protein CASKPGPGSNQPQHF. This chain joins TRBV27 and TRBJ1-5, with a possible D match to TRBD1 (5 bases). Germline V gene data show CDR1 as MNHEY and CDR2 as SMNVEV (reference sequence). With 7 bases removed from V and 4 bases from J, the gap between germline ends came to 17 bases. The CDR3 runs to 15 residues.